A selection of T cell receptor beta chains follows, all from one sample in a study of cytomegalovirus exposure and HLA in healthy donors. The table came from immunoSEQ multiplex PCR; TCRdb's copy has only in-frame clones and leaves some out. Of 90,000 to 100,000 clones listed, approximately 80% were seen once; the top ten hold less than 5%. Source material: PBMCs. These receptors were taken from a woman aged 40 to 50 in good health and CMV-seronegative. Each CDR3 is given with its conserved first and last residue. The D gene is left open where the match is weak. Rows may omit the clone size; those that give it use once, few, many or a size class.

v_call	clone_size	d_call	j_call	cdr3_aa	cdr3_nt
TRBV6-1	.	.	TRBJ1-2	CASSEWGIADGYTF	TGTGCCAGCAGTGAATGGGGCATTGCAGATGGCTACACCTTC
TRBV7-2	.	TRBD1	TRBJ1-2	CATQGGGGGYTF	TGTGCCACCCAGGGGGGAGGAGGTGGCTACACCTTC
TRBV5-1	.	.	TRBJ2-3	CASSLVLARWTDTQYF	TGCGCCAGCAGCTTGGTATTAGCTCGTTGGACAGATACGCAGTATTTT
TRBV9	.	.	TRBJ2-7	CASSVRDTVSDEQYF	TGTGCCAGCAGCGTCCGGGACACAGTCTCCGACGAGCAGTACTTC
TRBV2	.	TRBD2	TRBJ2-3	CASRLAGSSDTQYF	TGTGCCAGCCGTCTAGCGGGGTCTTCAGATACGCAGTATTTT
TRBV6-5	.	.	TRBJ1-2	CASSQRRANGYTF	TGTGCCAGCAGTCAAAGGCGGGCCAATGGCTACACCTTC
TRBV2	few	.	TRBJ1-1	CASRRQEINTEAFF	TGTGCCAGCAGGAGACAGGAGATAAACACTGAAGCTTTCTTT
TRBV2	few	TRBD1	TRBJ2-5	CASSPDRATQETQYF	TGTGCCAGCAGCCCCGACAGGGCAACTCAAGAGACCCAGTACTTC
TRBV27	few	TRBD2	TRBJ2-5	CASSFGTSGGSQETQYF	TGTGCCAGCAGTTTTGGGACTAGCGGGGGCTCCCAAGAGACCCAGTACTTC
TRBV19	.	TRBD1	TRBJ2-5	CASSILGTGEETQYF	TGTGCCAGTAGTATATTGGGGACAGGGGAAGAGACCCAGTACTTC
TRBV5-6	.	.	TRBJ2-7	CASSLYLRTDSYEQYF	TGTGCCAGCAGCTTATATCTCAGGACAGACTCCTACGAGCAGTACTTC
TRBV15	.	TRBD1	TRBJ2-7	CATSRDLTGTGGKEQYF	TGTGCCACCAGCAGAGACCTTACCGGGACAGGGGGCAAAGAGCAGTACTTC
TRBV29-1	.	.	TRBJ1-1	CSVQGKVSEAFF	TGCAGCGTCCAGGGAAAGGTCTCTGAAGCTTTCTTT
TRBV7-2	few	.	TRBJ2-3	CASSQFTDTQYF	TGTGCCAGCAGCCAATTCACAGATACGCAGTATTTT
TRBV5-1	few	TRBD2	TRBJ2-1	CASSLASGPYNEQFF	TGCGCCAGCAGCTTGGCTAGCGGCCCCTACAATGAGCAGTTCTTC
TRBV5-1	.	TRBD1	TRBJ2-7	CASSQGQDDYEQYF	TGCGCCAGCAGCCAAGGACAGGATGACTACGAGCAGTACTTC
TRBV10-3	.	TRBD1	TRBJ1-2	CAISSDRGRVGYTF	TGTGCCATCAGTTCCGACAGGGGAAGAGTTGGCTACACCTTC
TRBV2	few	.	TRBJ1-5	CASSEVLDNGNQPQHF	TGTGCCAGCAGTGAGGTTCTGGACAACGGCAATCAGCCCCAGCATTTT
TRBV7-6	.	TRBD1	TRBJ2-7	CASSPTGSYEQYF	TGTGCCAGCAGCCCGACAGGGTCCTACGAGCAGTACTTC
TRBV18	.	.	TRBJ1-1	CASSPNPKNTEAFF	TGTGCCAGCTCACCCAATCCCAAGAACACTGAAGCTTTCTTT
TRBV5-1	.	TRBD1	TRBJ1-1	CASSDGQGAAGNEAFF	TGCGCCAGCAGCGATGGACAGGGGGCTGCGGGGAATGAAGCTTTCTTT
TRBV4-1	.	.	TRBJ1-5	CASSRDNYSNQPQHF	TGCGCCAGCAGCCGGGACAACTATAGCAATCAGCCCCAGCATTTT
TRBV2	.	TRBD1	TRBJ1-1	CASRRTGNTEAFF	TGTGCCAGCAGACGGACAGGGAACACTGAAGCTTTCTTT
TRBV4-3	.	.	TRBJ2-1	CASSQGDSDYNEQFF	TGCGCCAGCAGCCAAGGAGACAGCGATTACAATGAGCAGTTCTTC
TRBV2	.	TRBD1	TRBJ1-2	CASSGQGLANYGYTF	TGTGCCAGCAGCGGACAGGGGCTAGCTAACTATGGCTACACCTTC
TRBV7-7	.	.	TRBJ2-5	CASSGGGPQYF	TGTGCCAGCAGCGGAGGAGGGCCCCAGTACTTC
TRBV6-1	.	TRBD1	TRBJ2-7	CASSAITGTASTYEQYF	TGTGCCAGCAGTGCTATAACCGGGACAGCCTCAACCTACGAGCAGTACTTC
TRBV4-1	.	TRBD2	TRBJ2-3	CASSQGAQRGVITDTQYF	TGCGCCAGCAGCCAAGGGGCCCAGCGGGGGGTTATCACAGATACGCAGTATTTT
TRBV6-5	.	.	TRBJ1-2	CASSSPSGTNYGYTF	TGTGCCAGCAGTTCCCCATCGGGTACTAACTATGGCTACACCTTC
TRBV2	.	.	TRBJ2-3	CASSGEWLYTDTQYF	TGTGCCAGCAGTGGGGAGTGGTTGTACACAGATACGCAGTATTTT
TRBV10-3	.	.	TRBJ1-1	CAIRPGDNTEAFF	TGTGCCATCAGGCCAGGTGACAACACTGAAGCTTTCTTT
TRBV7-2	few	.	TRBJ2-5	CASSLGTKIGETQYF	TGTGCCAGCAGCTTAGGGACTAAAATAGGAGAGACCCAGTACTTC
TRBV2	.	.	TRBJ1-1	CASSAHTVNTEAFF	TGTGCCAGCAGCGCCCATACAGTGAACACTGAAGCTTTCTTT
TRBV18	.	TRBD2	TRBJ2-5	CASSPPRGGKETQYF	TGTGCCAGCTCACCCCCTCGGGGGGGTAAAGAGACCCAGTACTTC
TRBV6-1	.	.	TRBJ2-7	CASSELGGGSTSSYEQYF	TGTGCCAGCAGTGAATTGGGGGGGGGCTCTACCAGCTCCTACGAGCAGTACTTC
TRBV7-8	few	TRBD2	TRBJ2-3	CASSEGLAGDTQYF	TGTGCCAGCAGCGAAGGACTAGCGGGAGATACGCAGTATTTT
TRBV6-4	.	.	TRBJ2-7	CASSEGGLQGARYEQYF	TGTGCCAGCAGTGAGGGGGGACTCCAGGGCGCTCGCTACGAGCAGTACTTC
TRBV7-6	.	.	TRBJ1-3	CASSLSAQVAGNTIYF	TGTGCCAGCAGCTTAAGCGCACAGGTCGCTGGAAACACCATATATTTT
TRBV4-1	.	TRBD1	TRBJ1-6	CASSHSGTVRSYNSPLHF	TGCGCCAGCAGCCATTCCGGGACAGTTCGCTCCTATAATTCACCCCTCCACTTT
TRBV9	.	.	TRBJ1-1	CASSVVPGGLNTEAFF	TGTGCCAGCAGCGTAGTCCCAGGCGGGTTGAACACTGAAGCTTTCTTT
TRBV19	.	TRBD1	TRBJ1-1	CASSSGGNTEAFF	TGTGCCAGTAGTTCAGGGGGGAACACTGAAGCTTTCTTT
TRBV6-1	.	.	TRBJ2-7	CASSDLGVSSYEQYF	TGTGCCAGCAGTGATTTAGGGGTTAGCTCCTACGAGCAGTACTTC
TRBV9	.	.	TRBJ1-2	CASSVGLEANYGYTF	TGTGCCAGCAGCGTAGGGTTGGAGGCTAACTATGGCTACACCTTC
TRBV11-2	few	TRBD1	TRBJ1-1	CASSPRTGLNTEAFF	TGTGCCAGCAGCCCCAGGACAGGGTTAAACACTGAAGCTTTCTTT
TRBV6-5	.	.	TRBJ1-2	CASSYYTEGDYGYTF	TGTGCCAGCAGTTACTACACCGAGGGGGACTATGGCTACACCTTC
TRBV10-3	.	.	TRBJ1-2	CAITPTRISYYNYGYTF	TGTGCCATCACCCCTACGCGGATCTCATACTATAACTATGGCTACACCTTC
TRBV4-1	.	TRBD1	TRBJ2-2	CASSQPWTGAGELFF	TGCGCCAGCAGCCAACCCTGGACAGGGGCCGGGGAGCTGTTTTTT
TRBV30	.	.	TRBJ1-4	CAWSVSRSGVLFF	TGTGCCTGGAGTGTATCCCGATCGGGGGTACTGTTTTTT
TRBV4-2	few	TRBD1	TRBJ1-4	CASSQTDRGLEKLFF	TGTGCCAGCAGCCAAACGGACAGGGGGCTTGAAAAACTGTTTTTT
TRBV7-2	.	TRBD2	TRBJ2-5	CASRFGLAGGQETQYF	TGTGCCAGCAGATTCGGACTAGCGGGGGGGCAAGAGACCCAGTACTTC
TRBV19	.	.	TRBJ1-1	CASSHPGNTEAFF	TGTGCCAGTAGCCATCCGGGGAACACTGAAGCTTTCTTT
TRBV4-3	.	.	TRBJ1-6	CASSQDVTLTLHF	TGCGCCAGCAGCCAAGATGTAACTCTCACCCTCCACTTT
TRBV4-2	.	.	TRBJ1-1	CASSQMSGVTEAFF	TGTGCCAGCAGCCAAATGTCAGGGGTCACTGAAGCTTTCTTT